This entry lists 29 T cell receptor beta chains sequenced from one sample in a study of beta chain features in type 1 diabetes. What was sequenced were expressed TCRB transcripts, since all of the isolated RNA had been reverse transcribed. Assay: immunoSEQ multiplex PCR; the TCRdb copy retains only in-frame clones and omits some. This sample has approximately 110,000 clones, with about 40% found just once. The sequenced sample consisted of stem cell memory CD4+ T cells from blood. The receptors shown here come from a woman between 18 and 30 years old in good health.

This clone was observed a few times. V usage is TRBV5-6 and J usage is TRBJ2-1, with D possibly being TRBD2 (6 bases). The germline V gene has CDR1 SGHDT and CDR2 YYEEEE. Trimming pared 3 bases from V and 0 bases from J, leaving 13 bases between. The length of the CDR3 is 16 residues. The CDR3 region is CASSSYSGRSYNEQFF. CDR3 DNA sequence: TGTGCCAGCAGCTCGTATAGCGGTCGCTCCTACAATGAGCAGTTCTTC.

The gene calls are TRBV6-5 and TRBJ2-1, with 14 bases that match TRBD2. The ends lost 6 bases at V and 9 bases at J; junction bases unmatched: 7. CDR3 length equals 15 residues. Germline V gene lookup returns CDR1 MNHEY and CDR2 SVGAGI. This CDR3 reads CASSPGLAGGSEQFF. CDR3 coding DNA: TGTGCCAGCAGCCCTGGACTAGCGGGAGGTAGTGAGCAGTTCTTC.

This clone has a count of ten or more. The chain couples TRBV15 to TRBJ2-5; a weak D match, TRBD1 (6 bases). This CDR3 has 14 residues. The V gene lost 1 base and the J gene lost 1 base, with 7 bases spanning the gap. CDR1 is LNHNV and CDR2 is YYDKDF in the germline V gene (reference sequence). CDR3 sequence reads: CATSRGTVQETQYF. The CDR3 DNA reads as TGTGCCACCAGCAGAGGGACAGTCCAAGAGACCCAGTACTTC.

This chain connects TRBV7-9 to TRBJ1-2; D unresolved. Germline V gene lookup returns CDR1 SEHNR and CDR2 FQNEAQ (reference sequence). This CDR3 is built from 14 residues. The V end was cut by 0 bases, the J end by 4 bases, with 9 bases between. CDR3 in amino acids: CASSLARDTYGYTF. The DNA for the CDR3 is TGTGCCAGCAGCTTAGCGCGAGACACCTATGGCTACACCTTC.

V and J are TRBV29-1 and TRBJ1-1; possibly TRBD1 for D (6 bases). Trimming took 5 bases from V and 0 from J, leaving 13 bases between them. The CDR3 has 14 residues. Germline values: CDR1 SQVTM, CDR2 ANQGSEA. CDR3 DNA sequence: TGCAGCGTTACGACGGGACATATGAACACTGAAGCTTTCTTT. It is translated as CSVTTGHMNTEAFF.

For this clone: A read error may produce the germline difference seen at one junction end. The rearrangement uses TRBV7-7 and TRBJ2-3, with TRBD2 as a possible D gene (6 bases). CDR1 is SSHAT and CDR2 is FNYEAQ in the germline V gene (reference sequence). The CDR3 is 16 amino acids. The CDR3 DNA sequence: TGTGCTAGCAGCCCCTTACTAGCCCTAATCCCCGATACGCAGTATTTT. Amino acid sequence: CASSPLLALIPDTQYF.

The rearrangement uses TRBV11-2 and TRBJ1-4, with D perhaps matching TRBD1 (6 bases). Looked up from germline, CDR1 is SGHAT and CDR2 is FQNNGV. The CDR3 length is 16 residues. V lost 5 bases, J lost 7 bases, and 20 bases lay in between. The CDR3 sequence is CASSLTPTGVTEKLFF. The CDR3 coding sequence is TGTGCCAGCAGCCTCACCCCGACAGGCGTCACTGAAAAACTGTTTTTT.

The chain links TRBV15 to TRBJ2-2; D not certain. The CDR3 runs to 13 residues. Trimming took off 0 bases at V and 7 bases at J, with 6 bases between the two ends. CDR1 LNHNV and CDR2 YYDKDF come from the germline V gene (reference sequence). CDR3 nucleotides: TGTGCCACCAGCAGAGATCCGGTCGGGGAGCTGTTTTTT. This translates into CATSRDPVGELFF.

This clone has a single count. This rearrangement joins TRBV14 to TRBJ2-7; maybe TRBD1 (5 bases). CDR1 is SGHDN and CDR2 is FVKESK in the germline V gene. CDR3 length equals 17 residues. The ends were cut back, 0 bases at V and 6 bases at J, with 21 bases in the middle. The DNA of the CDR3 is TGTGCCAGCAGCCAAGATTTCGCAGACAGCCGGGCTTTCGAGCAGTACTTC. This encodes CASSQDFADSRAFEQYF.

This clone occurred a few times. V gene TRBV2 combines with J gene TRBJ2-3; D is unresolved. Germline lookup yields CDR1 SNHLY and CDR2 FYNNEI. Trimming shortened V by 7 bases and J by 2 bases, and 16 bases separated the two germline ends. There are 15 residues in the CDR3. The CDR3 here is CASTVRSVFTDTQYF. The CDR3 DNA sequence: TGTGCCAGCACCGTCAGGTCCGTGTTCACAGATACGCAGTATTTT.

The CDR3 reads CASSPAGGLRNEQFF. Here the CDR3 DNA reads TGTGCCAGCAGTCCCGCAGGGGGCCTTCGCAATGAGCAGTTCTTC. The chain recombines TRBV28 with TRBJ2-1; 8 bases map to TRBD1. Germline-derived CDR1 and CDR2 are MDHEN and SYDVKM. The CDR3 extends over 15 amino acids. After removal of 5 bases from V and 6 bases from J, the junction contained 9 bases not matched to a gene.

CDR3 DNA: TGTGCCAGCAGTCGACAGGGCAATCAGCCCCAGCATTTT. The encoded protein is CASSRQGNQPQHF. J is TRBJ1-5 and V is TRBV6-1; D is possibly TRBD1 (6 bases). Trimming took 5 bases from V and 2 from J, leaving 7 bases between them. The germline V gene has CDR1 MNHNS and CDR2 SASEGT. This CDR3 has 13 residues.

In this sample, this clone turned up a few times. V is TRBV6-1 and J is TRBJ2-5; D is possibly TRBD2 (5 bases). This CDR3 has 16 residues. Trimming stripped 1 base from V and 5 bases from J, with 17 bases between. Germline V lookup: CDR1 MNHNS, CDR2 SASEGT. The CDR3 nucleotides read TGTGCCAGCAGTGAAGAAGCGACCGTCCCGGGGGAGACCCAGTACTTC. This translates into CASSEEATVPGETQYF.

The chain carries TRBV7-2 and TRBJ1-3; D remains ambiguous. Looked up from germline, CDR1 is SGHTA and CDR2 is FQGNSA. V was pared by 4 bases and J by 3 bases, with 4 bases between. The CDR3 is made up of 12 amino acids. CDR3 sequence: CASSSVGNTIYF. The CDR3 DNA reads TGTGCCAGCAGCTCGGTTGGAAACACCATATATTTT. The full variable domain, in which reference TRBV7-2 and TRBJ1-3 provide the parts outside the CDR3, is GAGVSQSPSNKVTEKGKDVELRCDPISGHTALYWYRQSLGQGLEFLIYFQGNSAPDKSGLPSDRFSAERTGGSVSTLTIQRTQQEDSAVYLCASSSVGNTIYFGEGSWLTVV.

This sequence joins TRBV7-9 and TRBJ2-1; 10 bases match TRBD2. This CDR3 is built from 13 residues. Unmatched junction bases numbered 5, after V lost 3 bases and J lost 12 bases. CDR1 is SEHNR, CDR2 FQNEAQ, per germline (reference sequence). The CDR3 region is CASSFERGGRQFF. DNA for the CDR3: TGTGCCAGCAGCTTTGAGCGGGGGGGGAGGCAGTTCTTC.

This clone came up a few times. The chain has TRBV29-1 and TRBJ2-5; D may be TRBD2 (5 bases). The V gene's germline CDR1 is SQVTM and CDR2 ANQGSEA. The V and J ends lost 8 bases and 7 bases respectively, with 23 bases between them. The CDR3 extends over 14 amino acids. CDR3 protein: CSTRRGPGKGTQYF. CDR3 in DNA: TGCAGCACCCGACGCGGCCCGGGGAAGGGGACCCAGTACTTC. Complete variable domain (other parts from reference TRBV29-1 and TRBJ2-5): SAVISQKPSRDICQRGTSLTIQCQVDSQVTMMFWYRQQPGQSLTLIATANQGSEATYESGFVIDKFPISRPNLTFSTLTVSNMSPEDSSIYLCSTRRGPGKGTQYFGPGTRLLVL.

The V call is TRBV7-2, the J call TRBJ1-5; TRBD1 might be the D (5 bases). Per the germline V gene, CDR1 is SGHTA and CDR2 is FQGNSA. V was cut by 1 base and J by 4 bases, with 11 bases left in between. The CDR3 covers 15 residues. The CDR3 coding sequence is TGTGCCAGCAGCTTAGTGAGGGACTATAATCAGCCCCAGCATTTT. Protein product: CASSLVRDYNQPQHF. Full variable domain (outside the CDR3, taken from reference TRBV7-2 and TRBJ1-5): GAGVSQSPSNKVTEKGKDVELRCDPISGHTALYWYRQSLGQGLEFLIYFQGNSAPDKSGLPSDRFSAERTGGSVSTLTIQRTQQEDSAVYLCASSLVRDYNQPQHFGDGTRLSIL.

The chain is built from TRBV5-1 and TRBJ2-7, with 7 nucleotides matching TRBD2. Per the germline V gene, CDR1 is SGHRS and CDR2 is YFSETQ. The CDR3 consists of 16 residues. J lost 3 bases, V lost 4 bases, and 13 bases had no gene match. In DNA form, the CDR3 reads TGCGCCAGCAGCCCCTTCCTAGCGGTAATACACTACGAGCAGTACTTC. It yields the protein CASSPFLAVIHYEQYF.

This clone occurred a few times. The chain is built from TRBV19 and TRBJ2-7; D is unclear. The V end was cut by 3 bases, the J end by 4 bases, with 13 bases between. Germline V CDR1 and CDR2: LNHDA, SQIVND (reference sequence). The CDR3 totals 14 residues. This chain's CDR3 is CASSIGLSKYEQYF. Here the CDR3 DNA reads TGTGCCAGTAGTATTGGGCTCAGCAAGTACGAGCAGTACTTC.

The J gene is TRBJ1-4, the V gene TRBV7-2; 10 bases are a match to TRBD1. Germline lookup yields CDR1 SGHTA and CDR2 FQGNSA. V lost 5 bases and J lost 6; bases outside the gene matches: 12. The CDR3 extends over 17 amino acids. The CDR3 protein is CASSTLTGGYGYEKLFF. In nucleotides, the CDR3 is TGTGCCAGCAGCACCTTGACAGGGGGCTACGGGTATGAAAAACTGTTTTTT.

Regarding this clone: One end of the junction varies from germline; a read error may be responsible. V gene TRBV27 combines with J gene TRBJ2-7; no clear D. Germline loops: CDR1 MNHEY, CDR2 SMNVEV (reference sequence). The CDR3 is made up of 14 amino acids. The DNA for the CDR3 is TGTGCCAGCAGCTTATCTCCCACAATGTACGAGCAGTACTTC. This gives the protein CASSLSPTMYEQYF.

This clone was seen only a few times. The J gene is TRBJ2-7, the V gene TRBV18; 9 bases map to TRBD2. This CDR3 contains 14 residues. The V segment lost 3 bases and the J segment 2 bases; nucleotides outside the gene matches: 2. Germline-derived CDR1 and CDR2 are KGHSH and LQKENI. The CDR3 region has the DNA TGTGCCAGCTCACCGACTAGCGGTACCTACGAGCAGTACTTC. Translation: CASSPTSGTYEQYF.

J is TRBJ1-5 and V is TRBV6-5; perhaps TRBD1 as D (6 bases). Trimming left V 7 bases short and J 6 bases short, with 16 bases between. Germline values: CDR1 MNHEY, CDR2 SVGAGI. The CDR3 consists of 14 residues. The chain's CDR3 is CASTGGRMGQPQHF. CDR3 sequence (DNA): TGTGCCAGCACCGGGGGGCGGATGGGTCAGCCCCAGCATTTT.

J is TRBJ2-3 and V is TRBV13, with 9 nucleotides matching TRBD1. The CDR3 extends over 16 amino acids. With 5 bases clipped from V and 3 bases from J, the junction kept 9 bases outside the gene matches. Germline V gene data show CDR1 as PRHDT and CDR2 as FYEKMQ (reference sequence). The CDR3: CASSPNRGRSTDTQYF. The CDR3 DNA is TGTGCCAGCAGCCCCAACAGGGGGCGATCGACAGATACGCAGTATTTT.

This clone has just a few counts. As DNA, the CDR3 is TGTGCCAGTAGAGAGGACAGGGCCACAGATACGCAGTATTTT. Protein: CASREDRATDTQYF. V gene TRBV19 combines with J gene TRBJ2-3, with 8 nucleotides matching TRBD1. The CDR3 covers 14 residues. Germline lookup yields CDR1 LNHDA and CDR2 SQIVND (reference sequence). V dropped 6 bases and J dropped 2; count of bases not matched to a gene: 4.

The gene calls are TRBV18 and TRBJ2-7, with unresolved D. The V end lost 5 bases, the J end lost 2 bases, and 7 bases lay between the germline ends. Germline CDR1 KGHSH, CDR2 LQKENI. The CDR3 contains 12 residues. Written as DNA, the CDR3 is TGTGCCAGCTCATCCACTGCCTACGAGCAGTACTTC. Amino acid sequence: CASSSTAYEQYF.

CDR3: CAWSTRMNTEAFF. The CDR3 coding sequence is TGTGCCTGGAGCACCAGGATGAACACTGAAGCTTTCTTT. The chain carries TRBV30 and TRBJ1-1; D gene unclear. Looked up from germline, CDR1 is GTSNPN and CDR2 is SVGIG (reference sequence). This CDR3 region has 13 residues. V shed 3 bases and J shed 0 bases, with 8 bases lying between them.

This clone showed up just a few times. The chain joins TRBV7-9 to TRBJ1-3, with D maybe TRBD1 (6 bases). The V gene lost 3 bases and the J gene lost 0 bases, with 9 bases spanning the gap. The CDR3 length is 15 residues. Looked up from germline, CDR1 is SEHNR and CDR2 is FQNEAQ (reference sequence). CDR3 nucleotides: TGTGCCAGCAGCTTGCAGGGGAGCTCTGGAAACACCATATATTTT. Translation: CASSLQGSSGNTIYF.

V usage is TRBV7-9 and J usage is TRBJ2-7; 8 nucleotides align to TRBD1. Trimming took 5 bases from V and 1 from J; bases not matched to a gene: 10. Germline-derived CDR1 and CDR2 are SEHNR and FQNEAQ (reference sequence). The CDR3 consists of 16 residues. The CDR3 DNA follows: TGTGCCAGCAGCCCCCAACGGACAGGGAATTCCTACGAGCAGTACTTC. This translates into CASSPQRTGNSYEQYF.